This TCR beta chain was sequenced in a study of shared clonotypes between healthy human individuals. TCRdb keeps only in-frame clones here, not all; method: immunoSEQ multiplex PCR. The repertoire holds approximately 530,000 clones, with roughly 95% as singletons. Germline V CDR1 and CDR2: SGHDT, YYEEEE. The CDR3 spans 18 residues. J was trimmed by 4 bases and V by 3 bases; bases with no gene match: 10. The TCR comes from a woman between 25 and 40 years old in good health. The sequencing sample was made of naive CD4+ T cells sorted from blood. Subset of the sample: CD45RA+ positively selected. The chain combines TRBV5-6 with TRBJ2-7, with TRBD2 identical over 16 bases. The CDR3: CASSSLPGLAGGRYEQYF. CDR3 nucleotides: TGTGCCAGCAGCTCACTCCCGGGACTAGCGGGAGGGCGGTACGAGCAGTACTTC.